The 9 T cell receptor beta chains presented below share a single source sample, sequenced in a study of beta chain features in type 1 diabetes. The sequenced template was cDNA made from the entire isolated RNA. Using immunoSEQ multiplex PCR, the repertoire was profiled, and TCRdb retains in-frame clones only, with some absent. The repertoire consists of more than 110,000 clones, with less than 9% occurring once and the leading ten covering about 1.4%. The source material was central memory CD4+ T cells from blood. These receptor sequences come from a young woman in good health.

This clone appeared a few times. This chain connects TRBV11-2 to TRBJ2-4; D unresolved. Looked up from germline, CDR1 is SGHAT and CDR2 is FQNNGV. The CDR3 is 13 amino acids. Trimming removed 1 base from V and 8 bases from J, with 9 bases in between. In DNA, the CDR3 is TGTGCCAGCAGCTTAGTTCGGTTGGACATTCAGTACTTC. Protein product: CASSLVRLDIQYF. The whole variable domain, remainder taken from reference TRBV11-2 and TRBJ2-4, is EAGVAQSPRYKIIEKRQSVAFWCNPISGHATLYWYQQILGQGPKLLIQFQNNGVVDDSQLPKDRFSAERLKGVDSTLKIQPAKLEDSAVYLCASSLVRLDIQYFGAGTRLSVL.

This clone was counted a few times. The rearrangement joins TRBV4-1 to TRBJ2-5; D is possibly TRBD1 (6 bases). V was shortened by 1 base and J by 0 bases, with 12 bases between the two germline ends. The germline gives CDR1 MGHRA, CDR2 YSYEKL. CDR3 length: 16 residues. Written as DNA, the CDR3 is TGCGCCAGCAGCCAAGTTATAGGGGGACACCAAGAGACCCAGTACTTC. Protein: CASSQVIGGHQETQYF.

The CDR3 sequence: CASSQDRGLYQPQHF. CDR3 nucleotides: TGTGCCAGCAGTCAGGACAGGGGGCTTTATCAGCCCCAGCATTTT. The chain links TRBV2 to TRBJ1-5; TRBD1 aligns across 11 bases. V lost 5 bases, J lost 5 bases, and 5 bases stayed unmatched. Germline V gene sequence: CDR1 SNHLY, CDR2 FYNNEI. The CDR3 contains 15 residues.

This chain joins TRBV7-2 and TRBJ2-3; 8 bases match TRBD1. With 0 bases clipped from V and 2 bases from J, the junction kept 7 bases outside the gene matches. This CDR3 comprises 17 residues. Germline values: CDR1 SGHTA, CDR2 FQGNSA. DNA of the CDR3: TGTGCCAGCAGCTTAGCATTTACAGGGGGGACCACAGATACGCAGTATTTT. As protein: CASSLAFTGGTTDTQYF.

Ten or more counts support this clone. This rearrangement joins TRBV27 to TRBJ1-2; 7 bases map to TRBD1. Unmatched junction bases numbered 4, after V lost 5 bases and J lost 4 bases. The germline CDR1 and CDR2 sequences are MNHEY and SMNVEV (reference sequence). This CDR3 contains 13 residues. The CDR3 region is CASSVQGSYGYTF. Written as DNA, the CDR3 is TGTGCCAGCAGTGTACAGGGGAGCTATGGCTACACCTTC.

This clone was observed a few times. The chain links TRBV28 to TRBJ1-5, with D tentatively TRBD1 (6 bases). This CDR3 has 15 amino acids. Trimming took off 2 bases at V and 6 bases at J, with 14 bases between the two ends. Germline V gives CDR1 MDHEN, CDR2 SYDVKM. The CDR3 loop reads CASSLGGGETQPQHF. CDR3 nucleotides: TGTGCCAGCAGTTTAGGGGGGGGCGAGACTCAGCCCCAGCATTTT. Using reference TRBV28 and TRBJ1-5 for the parts outside the CDR3, the full variable domain is DVKVTQSSRYLVKRTGEKVFLECVQDMDHENMFWYRQDPGLGLRLIYFSYDVKMKEKGDIPEGYSVSREKKERFSLILESASTNQTSMYLCASSLGGGETQPQHFGDGTRLSIL.

This chain uses TRBV18 with TRBJ1-1; unclear D gene. The V gene's germline CDR1 is KGHSH and CDR2 LQKENI. V was clipped by 2 bases and J by 0 bases, with 10 bases between them. The CDR3 has 15 amino acids. CDR3 sequence (DNA): TGTGCCAGCTCACCAATGGCGGAAATGAACACTGAAGCTTTCTTT. This gives the protein CASSPMAEMNTEAFF.

This clone was detected ten times or more. This chain links TRBV27 with TRBJ2-7; D possibly corresponds to TRBD1 (6 bases). Trimming took off 6 bases at V and 4 bases at J, with 16 bases between the two ends. The length of the CDR3 is 14 residues. Germline V gene sequence: CDR1 MNHEY, CDR2 SMNVEV (reference sequence). The CDR3 DNA reads as TGTGCCAGCAGAACCCGACAGGAATCGTACGAGCAGTACTTC. It translates to CASRTRQESYEQYF.

The V and J genes are TRBV5-4 and TRBJ2-1, with 13 bases matching TRBD2. Germline V gene sequence: CDR1 SGHNT, CDR2 YYREEE (reference sequence). This CDR3 comprises 17 residues. V lost 6 bases and J lost 12; bases outside the gene matches: 18. CDR3 nucleotide sequence: TGTGCCAGCAATGGACTCGGGACTAGCGGGACGGGGGGTCGGCAGTTCTTC. This gives the protein CASNGLGTSGTGGRQFF.